Listed below are T cell receptor beta chains from one sample, sequenced in a study of shared clonotypes between healthy human individuals. Profiled with immunoSEQ multiplex PCR; TCRdb holds only in-frame clones, not every one. This table has roughly 600,000 clones, roughly 98% appearing once. Sequencing was carried out using naive CD8+ T cells sorted from blood. These receptor sequences come from a man aged 25 to 45 in good health. Each CDR3 is given with its conserved first and last residue. The order of the fields is clone size, V gene, D gene, J gene, CDR3 protein, CDR3 DNA. A D gene is named only where the DNA matches it firmly. Rows give clone size only sometimes, using once, few, many, or a class for an expanded clone.

abundance: .
v_gene: TRBV13
d_gene: TRBD1
j_gene: TRBJ2-2
CDR3aa: CASSSHIDRVTGELFF
CDR3nt: TGTGCCAGCAGCTCCCACATCGACAGGGTCACCGGGGAGCTGTTTTTT

abundance: .
v_gene: TRBV11-2
d_gene: .
j_gene: TRBJ1-4
CDR3aa: CASRGPNGEKLFF
CDR3nt: TGTGCCAGCAGAGGACCTAACGGGGAGAAACTGTTTTTT

abundance: .
v_gene: TRBV5-6
d_gene: TRBD1
j_gene: TRBJ2-7
CDR3aa: CASSLGQNEQYF
CDR3nt: TGTGCCAGCAGCCTGGGACAGAACGAGCAGTACTTC

abundance: .
v_gene: TRBV7-2
d_gene: .
j_gene: TRBJ1-4
CDR3aa: CASSLVPEKLFF
CDR3nt: TGTGCCAGCAGCTTAGTGCCCGAAAAACTGTTTTTT

abundance: .
v_gene: TRBV10-1
d_gene: TRBD2
j_gene: TRBJ2-3
CDR3aa: CASRSSGGDTQYF
CDR3nt: TGCGCCAGCCGATCTAGCGGGGGTGATACGCAGTATTTT

abundance: once
v_gene: TRBV15
d_gene: .
j_gene: TRBJ1-5
CDR3aa: CATSSLAPFNQPQHF
CDR3nt: TGTGCCACCAGCAGTCTCGCACCGTTCAATCAGCCCCAGCATTTT

abundance: .
v_gene: TRBV21-1
d_gene: .
j_gene: TRBJ2-7
CDR3aa: CASNYRPAFYEQYF
CDR3nt: TGTGCCAGTAACTATCGCCCAGCTTTCTACGAGCAGTACTTC

abundance: .
v_gene: TRBV4-3
d_gene: .
j_gene: TRBJ1-2
CDR3aa: CASSQVAGAHGYTF
CDR3nt: TGCGCCAGCAGCCAAGTCGCAGGCGCCCATGGCTACACCTTC

abundance: .
v_gene: TRBV27
d_gene: .
j_gene: TRBJ1-1
CDR3aa: CASRPWGAANTEAFF
CDR3nt: TGTGCCAGCAGGCCGTGGGGGGCGGCGAACACTGAAGCTTTCTTT

abundance: .
v_gene: TRBV5-1
d_gene: TRBD1
j_gene: TRBJ2-7
CDR3aa: CASSLAATGVYEQYF
CDR3nt: TGCGCCAGCAGCTTGGCAGCGACAGGGGTCTACGAGCAGTACTTC

abundance: .
v_gene: TRBV7-9
d_gene: .
j_gene: TRBJ1-2
CDR3aa: CASSLSVVNYGYTF
CDR3nt: TGTGCCAGCAGCTTATCTGTAGTTAACTATGGCTACACCTTC

abundance: .
v_gene: TRBV27
d_gene: .
j_gene: TRBJ2-1
CDR3aa: CASSLPPGEQFF
CDR3nt: TGTGCCAGCAGTCTTCCCCCGGGTGAGCAGTTCTTC

abundance: .
v_gene: TRBV7-9
d_gene: .
j_gene: TRBJ2-1
CDR3aa: CASSPAARGVGNEQFF
CDR3nt: TGTGCCAGCAGCCCGGCGGCGAGGGGCGTAGGCAATGAGCAGTTCTTC

abundance: .
v_gene: TRBV19
d_gene: TRBD2
j_gene: TRBJ2-1
CDR3aa: CASSRLSGREEFF
CDR3nt: TGTGCCAGTAGTAGGTTGTCCGGGCGGGAGGAGTTCTTC

abundance: .
v_gene: TRBV4-3
d_gene: .
j_gene: TRBJ2-1
CDR3aa: CASSQDWRVRGNEQFF
CDR3nt: TGCGCCAGCAGCCAAGACTGGAGAGTCCGCGGAAATGAGCAGTTCTTC

abundance: once
v_gene: TRBV27
d_gene: TRBD1
j_gene: TRBJ2-1
CDR3aa: CASSFVGQPDNEQFF
CDR3nt: TGTGCCAGCAGTTTCGTGGGACAGCCAGACAATGAGCAGTTCTTC

abundance: .
v_gene: TRBV6-5
d_gene: .
j_gene: TRBJ1-2
CDR3aa: CASSFFASGGQGYTF
CDR3nt: TGTGCCAGCAGTTTTTTCGCCAGTGGGGGGCAAGGCTACACCTTC

abundance: .
v_gene: TRBV28
d_gene: TRBD2
j_gene: TRBJ2-1
CDR3aa: CASTFTGGGRDYNEQFF
CDR3nt: TGTGCCAGCACCTTTACAGGTGGCGGGAGGGATTACAATGAGCAGTTCTTC

abundance: .
v_gene: TRBV19
d_gene: .
j_gene: TRBJ2-7
CDR3aa: CASTPPASYEQYF
CDR3nt: TGTGCCAGTACCCCGCCAGCCTCCTACGAGCAGTACTTC

abundance: .
v_gene: TRBV6-5
d_gene: .
j_gene: TRBJ1-2
CDR3aa: CASSRLTANYGYTF
CDR3nt: TGTGCCAGCAGTCGACTGACAGCTAACTATGGCTACACCTTC

abundance: .
v_gene: TRBV7-6
d_gene: .
j_gene: TRBJ2-2
CDR3aa: CASSLEQDSTGELFF
CDR3nt: TGTGCCAGCAGCTTAGAACAGGACTCGACCGGGGAGCTGTTTTTT

abundance: .
v_gene: TRBV28
d_gene: TRBD2
j_gene: TRBJ2-3
CDR3aa: CASRGLAGLRSTDTQYF
CDR3nt: TGTGCCAGCAGGGGACTAGCGGGACTTCGTAGCACAGATACGCAGTATTTT

abundance: .
v_gene: TRBV19
d_gene: TRBD2
j_gene: TRBJ2-5
CDR3aa: CASSIGAGGPEETQYF
CDR3nt: TGTGCCAGTAGTATTGGAGCGGGAGGGCCGGAGGAGACCCAGTACTTC

abundance: .
v_gene: TRBV6-6
d_gene: TRBD1
j_gene: TRBJ2-7
CDR3aa: CASSYPPDRGNEQYF
CDR3nt: TGTGCCAGCAGTTACCCTCCCGACAGGGGGAACGAGCAGTACTTC

abundance: .
v_gene: TRBV10-1
d_gene: .
j_gene: TRBJ2-3
CDR3aa: CASSRGLGGTDTQYF
CDR3nt: TGCGCCAGCAGTCGGGGGTTGGGGGGCACAGATACGCAGTATTTT

abundance: .
v_gene: TRBV28
d_gene: .
j_gene: TRBJ2-7
CDR3aa: CASTGSPYYEQYF
CDR3nt: TGTGCCAGCACAGGTTCACCGTACTACGAGCAGTACTTC

abundance: .
v_gene: TRBV10-3
d_gene: .
j_gene: TRBJ2-7
CDR3aa: CAISDRAYEQYF
CDR3nt: TGTGCCATCAGTGACCGGGCCTACGAGCAGTACTTC

abundance: .
v_gene: TRBV4-3
d_gene: .
j_gene: TRBJ2-7
CDR3aa: CASSQDERPTYEQYF
CDR3nt: TGCGCCAGCAGCCAAGATGAACGGCCGACCTACGAGCAGTACTTC

abundance: .
v_gene: TRBV29-1
d_gene: TRBD2
j_gene: TRBJ2-1
CDR3aa: CSVEERGMSGTSLDEQFF
CDR3nt: TGCAGCGTTGAAGAAAGGGGGATGTCGGGGACTAGTTTAGATGAGCAGTTCTTC

abundance: .
v_gene: TRBV18
d_gene: .
j_gene: TRBJ2-1
CDR3aa: CASSPQNRVSYNEQFF
CDR3nt: TGTGCCAGCTCACCACAGAACAGGGTTTCCTACAATGAGCAGTTCTTC

abundance: .
v_gene: TRBV10-2
d_gene: .
j_gene: TRBJ2-3
CDR3aa: CASSESQPWRGSTDTQYF
CDR3nt: TGCGCCAGCAGTGAGTCCCAGCCCTGGCGGGGTAGCACAGATACGCAGTATTTT

abundance: .
v_gene: TRBV6-6
d_gene: .
j_gene: TRBJ2-7
CDR3aa: CASSYPGDEQYF
CDR3nt: TGTGCCAGCAGTTACCCCGGGGACGAGCAGTACTTC

abundance: .
v_gene: TRBV7-9
d_gene: TRBD1
j_gene: TRBJ1-2
CDR3aa: CASLDREHNYGYTF
CDR3nt: TGTGCCAGCTTGGACAGGGAACATAACTATGGCTACACCTTC

abundance: .
v_gene: TRBV11-2
d_gene: TRBD2
j_gene: TRBJ2-7
CDR3aa: CASGPTRTSGRVLGEQYF
CDR3nt: TGTGCCAGCGGCCCGACACGGACTAGCGGGAGAGTGTTGGGGGAGCAGTACTTC

abundance: .
v_gene: TRBV25-1
d_gene: TRBD1
j_gene: TRBJ2-2
CDR3aa: CASSGGQPNTGELFF
CDR3nt: TGTGCCAGCAGTGGGGGACAGCCTAACACCGGGGAGCTGTTTTTT

abundance: .
v_gene: TRBV30
d_gene: .
j_gene: TRBJ2-3
CDR3aa: CAWNLATSTDTQYF
CDR3nt: TGTGCCTGGAACCTAGCGACTAGCACAGATACGCAGTATTTT

abundance: .
v_gene: TRBV5-4
d_gene: .
j_gene: TRBJ1-3
CDR3aa: CASSLFGSGNTIYF
CDR3nt: TGTGCCAGCAGCTTGTTCGGTTCTGGAAACACCATATATTTT

abundance: .
v_gene: TRBV18
d_gene: .
j_gene: TRBJ2-1
CDR3aa: CASSPIQADEQFF
CDR3nt: TGTGCCAGCTCCCCCATCCAGGCGGATGAGCAGTTCTTC

abundance: .
v_gene: TRBV4-1
d_gene: TRBD2
j_gene: TRBJ2-7
CDR3aa: CASSQVLADLRGDEQYF
CDR3nt: TGCGCCAGCAGCCAAGTACTAGCGGACCTTAGAGGGGACGAGCAGTACTTC

abundance: .
v_gene: TRBV7-9
d_gene: .
j_gene: TRBJ2-1
CDR3aa: CASSGWTDQPASGPMRQFF
CDR3nt: TGTGCCAGCAGCGGCTGGACAGACCAACCCGCATCAGGGCCAATGAGACAGTTCTTC

abundance: .
v_gene: TRBV7-9
d_gene: .
j_gene: TRBJ2-7
CDR3aa: CASSPDLTYEQYF
CDR3nt: TGTGCCAGCAGCCCAGACCTTACCTACGAGCAGTACTTC

abundance: .
v_gene: TRBV29-1
d_gene: .
j_gene: TRBJ2-1
CDR3aa: CSVEYLGEGEQFF
CDR3nt: TGCAGCGTTGAGTATCTCGGGGAAGGTGAGCAGTTCTTC

abundance: .
v_gene: TRBV10-2
d_gene: .
j_gene: TRBJ1-5
CDR3aa: CASSESLGYNQPQHF
CDR3nt: TGCGCCAGCAGTGAGTCTTTGGGGTACAATCAGCCCCAGCATTTT

abundance: .
v_gene: TRBV5-5
d_gene: TRBD2
j_gene: TRBJ2-7
CDR3aa: CASIPGVAGGPLWEQYF
CDR3nt: TGTGCCAGCATCCCTGGGGTAGCGGGAGGGCCTCTATGGGAGCAGTACTTC

abundance: .
v_gene: TRBV5-1
d_gene: TRBD1
j_gene: TRBJ2-7
CDR3aa: CASNPTGVSYEQYF
CDR3nt: TGCGCCAGCAATCCGACAGGGGTGTCCTACGAGCAGTACTTC

abundance: .
v_gene: TRBV11-2
d_gene: .
j_gene: TRBJ2-2
CDR3aa: CASSHRSGELFF
CDR3nt: TGTGCCAGCAGCCATAGGAGCGGGGAGCTGTTTTTT

abundance: .
v_gene: TRBV27
d_gene: TRBD2
j_gene: TRBJ2-7
CDR3aa: CASSSLLAGYEQYF
CDR3nt: TGTGCCAGCAGTTCCCTACTAGCGGGGTACGAGCAGTACTTC

abundance: .
v_gene: TRBV18
d_gene: .
j_gene: TRBJ2-1
CDR3aa: CASTTTGGFYNEQFF
CDR3nt: TGTGCCAGCACTACCACCGGGGGCTTCTACAATGAGCAGTTCTTC

abundance: .
v_gene: TRBV5-1
d_gene: .
j_gene: TRBJ2-1
CDR3aa: CASSLGGRGRTYNEQFF
CDR3nt: TGCGCCAGCAGCTTGGGAGGAAGAGGGAGAACCTACAATGAGCAGTTCTTC

abundance: .
v_gene: TRBV7-9
d_gene: TRBD1
j_gene: TRBJ2-1
CDR3aa: CASSVTGGITDNEQFF
CDR3nt: TGTGCCAGCAGCGTCACAGGGGGCATTACGGACAATGAGCAGTTCTTC

abundance: .
v_gene: TRBV7-6
d_gene: TRBD1
j_gene: TRBJ2-7
CDR3aa: CASSLAIQGYSEQYF
CDR3nt: TGTGCCAGCAGCTTAGCGATACAGGGGTATAGTGAGCAGTACTTC